This T cell receptor (beta chain) was sequenced in a study of T cell responses to AZD1222 COVID-19 vaccine. Repertoires were generated with immunoSEQ multiplex PCR, while TCRdb's copy carries only in-frame clones and drops some. The sample lists 200,000 to 250,000 clones, more than 85% occurring once. CDR3 size: 13 residues. The V end was cut by 0 bases, the J end by 4 bases, with 7 bases between. CDR1 and CDR2 (germline): SGHTS, YDEGEE. This chain uses TRBV5-8 with TRBJ1-1; D is ambiguous. Source: peripheral blood, taken on day 0 of MenACWY control vaccination. The sequence was collected from an adult in good health. The CDR3 DNA sequence: TGTGCCAGCAGCTTGGTTCGCACCACTGAAGCTTTCTTT. It is translated as CASSLVRTTEAFF.